This TCR beta chain originates from a study of T-cell memory formation after mild COVID-19. This clonotype appeared a few times. TCRdb used MiXCR to reprocess the 5' RACE reads, holding one entry per CDR3 protein. The sample includes about 150,000 distinct CDR3 sequences, 10% to 15% of them seen just once. The TCR originated in a man aged 18 to 35 who had mild COVID-19 (a few samples of this study predate the infection). Cell type and time point are not known. The material sequenced was PBMCs or a T cell subset sorted from them (not recorded which).

The DNA for the CDR3 is TGCGCCAGCGGCCGGGACGGGACCTCCTACGAGCAGTACTTC. Its translation: CASGRDGTSYEQYF. The chain carries TRBV5-1 and TRBJ2-7; D possibly uses TRBD1 or TRBD2 (5 bases each). Trimming took off 7 bases at V and 0 bases at J, with 14 bases between the two ends. The CDR3 runs 14 residues. CDR1 SGHRS and CDR2 YFSETQ come from the germline V gene.